The 27 T cell receptor beta chains presented below share a single source sample, sequenced in a study of cytomegalovirus exposure and HLA in healthy donors. The PCR had 60 Vbeta and 13 Jbeta primers. The method was immunoSEQ multiplex PCR; TCRdb's version includes in-frame clones alone and lacks a portion of them. The sample lists some 140,000 clones, around 72% occurring once. The sample consisted of PBMCs. The receptor set was obtained from a man aged 18 to 29 in good health and CMV-seropositive.

The chain uses TRBV5-4 and TRBJ2-5, with 7 nucleotides matching TRBD2. Germline CDR1 and CDR2: SGHNT and YYREEE (reference sequence). J was trimmed by 1 base and V by 4 bases; bases with no gene match: 7. The CDR3 is 15 amino acids. Here the CDR3 reads CASSPAGDLQETQYF. The CDR3 DNA reads TGTGCCAGCAGCCCCGCGGGGGACCTCCAAGAGACCCAGTACTTC.

V is TRBV4-1 and J is TRBJ2-7; D unclear. The CDR3 extends over 15 amino acids. The germline V gene has CDR1 MGHRA and CDR2 YSYEKL. Trimming shortened V by 0 bases and J by 0 bases, and 9 bases separated the two germline ends. The DNA for the CDR3 is TGCGCCAGCAGCCAAGAAACGTACAACTCCTACGAGCAGTACTTC. Translating gives CASSQETYNSYEQYF.

The CDR3 protein is CATSRAGQGLGEQFF. The CDR3 DNA reads as TGTGCCACCAGCAGAGCTGGACAGGGGCTAGGTGAGCAGTTCTTC. The gene calls are TRBV15 and TRBJ2-1, with 9 nucleotides matching TRBD1. This CDR3 has 15 amino acids. The V and J ends lost 1 base and 9 bases, in that order; junction bases with no gene match: 7. Looked up from germline, CDR1 is LNHNV and CDR2 is YYDKDF (reference sequence).

The chain links TRBV5-1 to TRBJ1-1; a weak D match, TRBD1 (5 bases). Trimming removed 2 bases at V and 1 base at J, with 18 bases between. The CDR3 spans 17 residues. Germline CDR1 is SGHRS and CDR2 is YFSETQ. The DNA for the CDR3 is TGCGCCAGCAGCTTTGGAGGGGCAGTGGGGCGGAACACTGAAGCTTTCTTT. This gives the protein CASSFGGAVGRNTEAFF.

The chain combines TRBV4-3 with TRBJ1-1, with TRBD1 identical over 7 bases. The germline V gene has CDR1 LGHNA and CDR2 YSLEER. This CDR3 has 13 amino acids. Trimming removed 4 bases from V and 2 bases from J; junction bases left unmatched: 1. CDR3 DNA sequence: TGCGCCAGCAGCCGGACAGGAAACACTGAAGCTTTCTTT. Translated, it gives CASSRTGNTEAFF.

The J gene is TRBJ2-7, the V gene TRBV6-6, with D maybe TRBD1 (6 bases). Germline V CDR1 and CDR2: MNHNY, SVGAGI (reference sequence). CDR3 length equals 15 residues. The V gene lost 5 bases and the J gene lost 4 bases, with 18 bases spanning the gap. The CDR3 DNA reads TGTGCCAGCAGTCGAGGAGGACAGTCAGATTACGAGCAGTACTTC. Its protein product is CASSRGGQSDYEQYF.

This clone appeared a single time. The CDR3 protein is CASSHREQFF. The CDR3 bases are TGTGCCAGCAGCCACCGGGAGCAGTTCTTC. The V call is TRBV7-2, the J call TRBJ2-1; D uncertain. CDR1 is SGHTA and CDR2 is FQGNSA in the germline V gene. V gave up 5 bases and J gave up 10 bases, with 6 bases separating them. There are 10 residues in the CDR3.

This clone was detected only a few times. The V gene is TRBV19, the J gene TRBJ1-5; D not certain. The CDR3 consists of 14 residues. Trimming took off 5 bases at V and 0 bases at J, with 8 bases between the two ends. CDR1 and CDR2 from the germline V gene are LNHDA and SQIVND (reference sequence). The CDR3 region has the DNA TGTGCCAGTAGTCTCGTTTATAGCAATCAGCCCCAGCATTTT. It specifies CASSLVYSNQPQHF. The complete variable domain, with remaining parts taken from reference TRBV19 and TRBJ1-5, reads DGGITQSPKYLFRKEGQNVTLSCEQNLNHDAMYWYRQDPGQGLRLIYYSQIVNDFQKGDIAEGYSVSREKKESFPLTVTSAQKNPTAFYLCASSLVYSNQPQHFGDGTRLSIL.

J is TRBJ2-3 and V is TRBV14; 11 bases align to TRBD1. This CDR3 spans 17 amino acids. CDR1 and CDR2 from the germline V gene are SGHDN and FVKESK. V shed 5 bases and J 6 bases; nucleotides not matched to a gene: 13. The CDR3 loop reads CASSVQSGTGGRDTQYF. As DNA, the CDR3 is TGTGCCAGCAGCGTGCAGTCCGGGACAGGGGGAAGGGATACGCAGTATTTT.

The rearrangement uses TRBV7-9 and TRBJ2-7; D possibly corresponds to TRBD1 (5 bases). The germline gives CDR1 SEHNR, CDR2 FQNEAQ (reference sequence). The CDR3 is 12 amino acids. The V and J ends lost 5 bases and 6 bases respectively, with 11 bases between them. The CDR3, as DNA: TGTGCCAGCAGCCTAAAGCAGGGCGAGCAGTACTTC. It codes for CASSLKQGEQYF.

This clone was seen once. The chain links TRBV6-5 to TRBJ2-7; TRBD2 agrees at 8 bases. V shed 4 bases and J 3 bases; nucleotides not matched to a gene: 8. The CDR3 is made up of 15 amino acids. In germline, CDR1 is MNHEY, CDR2 SVGAGI. The CDR3 nucleotides read TGTGCCAGCAGTTCGCGGACGGGAGGGTACTACGAGCAGTACTTC. This translates into CASSSRTGGYYEQYF.

This clone has a single count. Here the CDR3 reads CASGPMGRGHGEQFF. The DNA for the CDR3 is TGTGCCAGCGGCCCAATGGGCAGGGGGCATGGTGAGCAGTTCTTC. The chain links TRBV7-8 to TRBJ2-1; 8 nucleotides agree with TRBD1. J lost 9 bases, V lost 8 bases, and 15 bases had no gene match. The germline CDR1 and CDR2 sequences are SGHVS and FQNEAQ. The CDR3 runs to 15 residues.

The J gene is TRBJ2-3, the V gene TRBV5-1; TRBD2 might be the D (5 bases). This CDR3 has 13 amino acids. V was trimmed by 6 bases and J by 8 bases, leaving 16 bases between them. The germline V gene encodes CDR1 SGHRS and CDR2 YFSETQ. The DNA of the CDR3 is TGCGCCAGCACCTCTGGCCCAGCGGCTACGCAGTATTTT. Translated, it gives CASTSGPAATQYF.

The V call is TRBV9, the J call TRBJ2-1, with a tentative D call TRBD2 (5 bases). V lost 3 bases, J lost 11 bases, and 24 bases lay in between. This CDR3 has 16 amino acids. The V gene's germline CDR1 is SGDLS and CDR2 YYNGEE. CDR3 coding DNA: TGTGCCAGCAGCGCCACGAAAAAAACTAGTATAGTAAAGCAGTTCTTC. Translation: CASSATKKTSIVKQFF.

The genes are TRBV27 and TRBJ1-1; unclear D gene. CDR1 MNHEY and CDR2 SMNVEV come from the germline V gene (reference sequence). There are 12 residues in the CDR3. The ends were cut back, 4 bases at V and 5 bases at J, with 8 bases in the middle. The DNA for the CDR3 is TGTGCCAGCAGTTGGGGAGGAACTGAAGCTTTCTTT. It codes for CASSWGGTEAFF.

V gene TRBV10-3 combines with J gene TRBJ2-7, with 7 bases that match TRBD1. After removal of 4 bases from V and 5 bases from J, the junction contained 8 bases not matched to a gene. CDR3 length: 14 amino acids. The germline gives CDR1 ENHRY, CDR2 SYGVKD. The CDR3 DNA follows: TGTGCCATCAGTGGCGAACAGGGGTTGCACGAGCAGTACTTC. Translated: CAISGEQGLHEQYF.

This rearrangement joins TRBV6-1 to TRBJ2-2, with 9 bases aligning to TRBD2. Germline trimming cut 1 base from V and 6 bases from J; bases unmatched to any gene: 3. CDR3 length: 15 amino acids. Germline V gene lookup returns CDR1 MNHNS and CDR2 SASEGT. In DNA, the CDR3 is TGTGCCAGCAGTGAAGGCGGCGGGGGGGCCGGGGAGCTGTTTTTT. Translating it yields CASSEGGGGAGELFF.

Worth noting for this clone: Other DNA sequences in this sample translate to the same CDR3. The rearrangement links TRBV27 to TRBJ1-4, with 9 bases identical to TRBD1. Germline CDR1 MNHEY, CDR2 SMNVEV (reference sequence). The CDR3 is made up of 14 amino acids. V trimming: 6 bases; J trimming: 6 bases; junction bases outside the gene matches: 5. CDR3: CASSLGTGYEKLFF. CDR3 DNA sequence: TGTGCCAGCAGCCTGGGGACAGGGTATGAAAAACTGTTTTTT.

V usage is TRBV7-9 and J usage is TRBJ2-7, with a weak D call TRBD2 (6 bases). The V gene's germline CDR1 is SEHNR and CDR2 FQNEAQ (reference sequence). V was cut by 5 bases and J by 2 bases, with 13 bases left in between. The CDR3 contains 14 residues. The CDR3 protein is CASSRTGTPYEQYF. In DNA, the CDR3 is TGTGCCAGCAGCCGAACCGGGACTCCCTACGAGCAGTACTTC.

This sequence joins TRBV5-6 and TRBJ2-3; D unresolved. CDR1 is SGHDT, CDR2 YYEEEE, per germline. This CDR3 spans 16 amino acids. The V and J ends lost 10 bases and 1 base respectively, with 22 bases between them. CDR3 protein: CAGSKRASSGTDTQYF. CDR3 bases: TGTGCCGGAAGTAAGAGAGCGAGCAGTGGCACAGATACGCAGTATTTT.

This clone was observed a few times. The chain is built from TRBV10-3 and TRBJ2-3; 8 nucleotides agree with TRBD2. The J segment lost 2 bases and the V segment lost 9 bases, leaving 1 base of the junction unmatched. CDR3 length: 12 residues. Per germline, CDR1 ENHRY and CDR2 SYGVKD. CDR3 DNA: TGTGCCATAGCGGGAGACACAGATACGCAGTATTTT. This sequence encodes CAIAGDTDTQYF.

This chain links TRBV30 with TRBJ1-6, with 7 bases matching TRBD1. V was pared by 5 bases and J by 14 bases, with 12 bases of the junction left unmatched. The CDR3 is 13 amino acids. The germline CDR1 and CDR2 sequences are GTSNPN and SVGIG (reference sequence). The CDR3 loop reads CAWDPGPQGALHF. Here the CDR3 DNA reads TGTGCCTGGGACCCGGGCCCCCAGGGGGCCCTCCACTTT.

V gene TRBV7-6 combines with J gene TRBJ2-7; D remains unclear. Germline lookup yields CDR1 SGHVS and CDR2 FNYEAQ. Trimming took 0 bases from V and 5 from J, leaving 5 bases between them. This CDR3 is 12 amino acids long. CDR3 amino acids: CASSLAGDEQYF. The CDR3, as DNA: TGTGCCAGCAGCTTAGCCGGAGACGAGCAGTACTTC.

In its sample, this clone ranks as medium-sized. The chain carries TRBV9 and TRBJ2-5, with D tentatively TRBD2 (5 bases). This CDR3 is built from 17 residues. CDR1 is SGDLS and CDR2 is YYNGEE in the germline V gene. V lost 2 bases and J lost 3, with 20 bases in between. CDR3 protein: CASSVRRGGPLKETQYF. Written as DNA, the CDR3 is TGTGCCAGCAGCGTTCGTCGGGGTGGCCCCCTCAAAGAGACCCAGTACTTC.

This rearrangement joins TRBV12-5 to TRBJ1-2; possibly TRBD1 for D (5 bases). CDR3 length: 15 residues. Germline CDR1 and CDR2: LGHNT and FRNRAP. The V gene lost 5 bases and the J gene lost 0 bases, with 13 bases spanning the gap. The CDR3 DNA sequence: TGTGCTAGTGGTCCTGACAGTCATTCTAACTATGGCTACACCTTC. It is translated as CASGPDSHSNYGYTF.

This clone occurred once. The CDR3 region is CASSERVGVVQFF. DNA of the CDR3: TGTGCCAGCAGTGAAAGGGTAGGGGTGGTGCAGTTCTTC. The chain employs TRBV2 and TRBJ2-1; TRBD1 might be the D (5 bases). V lost 2 bases and J 12 bases, leaving 14 bases between the germline ends. CDR3 size: 13 residues. CDR1 SNHLY and CDR2 FYNNEI come from the germline V gene.

DNA of the CDR3: TGTGCCAGCAGCTCTTCCGCAACTAATGAAAAACTGTTTTTT. Translating gives CASSSSATNEKLFF. The rearrangement links TRBV7-2 to TRBJ1-4; D gene unclear. Germline V gives CDR1 SGHTA, CDR2 FQGNSA. Trimming removed 4 bases from V and 0 bases from J, with 6 bases in between. The CDR3 contains 14 residues.